This T cell receptor beta chain was documented in a study of T cell repertoires in cytomegalovirus infection. Study as a whole: Recently identified HLA-C-restricted CMV epitopes and well-studied HLA-B-restricted CMV epitopes were used by the study. From public TCR beta signatures came an indication of both CMV infection and matching HLA type.

Study-level points and caveats: Clonotype analysis showed dominance of the ex vivo response by HLA-C-restricted CMV-specific TCR beta clonotypes. Public TCR beta family frequency separated CMV-and-HLA carriers, including in an independent cohort.

V shed 5 bases, J shed 5 bases, and the junction held 11 bases outside the gene matches. Germline V CDR1 and CDR2: SGHTA, FQGNSA. This CDR3 contains 15 residues. This clonotype was found many times. Its matching antigen is unknown. TCRdb ran MiXCR on the reads and lists one entry per CDR3 protein. The table has some 270,000 distinct CDR3 sequences, 20% to 25% seen once. This chain joins TRBV7-2 and TRBJ2-5; TRBD2 agrees at 7 bases. The receptor was isolated from a human donor in good health (CMV status not recorded). Some clones in this sample may be carry-over from other donors' samples. This material consisted of cultured PBMCs, taken from culture after CMV antigen stimulation. CDR3 nucleotides: TGTGCCAGCAGCATCGGAGGACTAGATGGGGAGACCCAGTACTTC. This codes for CASSIGGLDGETQYF.